This T cell receptor beta chain appears in the sequencing data of a study of T cell responses to AZD1222 COVID-19 vaccine. V gave up 10 bases and J gave up 0 bases; unmatched junction bases: 12. Germline V gene sequence: CDR1 MNHEY, CDR2 SMNVEV (reference sequence). The CDR3 spans 16 residues. Assay used: immunoSEQ multiplex PCR; TCRdb lists only in-frame clones, some missing. The data show about 100,000 clones, with around 90% seen just once and roughly 1.8% held by the top ten. The source was peripheral blood, collected on day 0 of AZD1222 vaccination. The rearrangement uses TRBV27 and TRBJ2-1; 7 bases fit TRBD1. This TCR was sampled from an adult in good health. The CDR3 DNA reads TGTGCCACCCGACTAACAGGGGTTTACTCCTACAATGAGCAGTTCTTC. This translates into CATRLTGVYSYNEQFF.